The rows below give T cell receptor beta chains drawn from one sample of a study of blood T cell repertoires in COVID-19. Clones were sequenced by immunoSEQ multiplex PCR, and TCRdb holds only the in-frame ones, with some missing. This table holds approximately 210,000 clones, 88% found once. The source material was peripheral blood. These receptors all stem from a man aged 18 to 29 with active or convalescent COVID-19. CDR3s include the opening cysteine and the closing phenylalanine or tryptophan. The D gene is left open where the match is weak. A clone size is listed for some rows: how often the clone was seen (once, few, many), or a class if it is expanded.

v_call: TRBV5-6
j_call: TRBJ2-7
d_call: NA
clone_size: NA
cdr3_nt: TGTGCCAGCAGCTTGGGGAGCGGTAGCTACGAGCAGTACTTC
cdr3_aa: CASSLGSGSYEQYF

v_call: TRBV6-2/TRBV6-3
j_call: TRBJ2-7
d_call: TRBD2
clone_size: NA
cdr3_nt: TGTGCCAGCAGTTCAACTAGCGGAGCTTCCTACGAGCAGTACTTC
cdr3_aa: CASSSTSGASYEQYF

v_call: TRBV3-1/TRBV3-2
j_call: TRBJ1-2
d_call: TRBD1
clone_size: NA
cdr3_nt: TGTGCCAGCAGCCAAACAGGGGGCTGGGGCTACACCTTC
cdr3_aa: CASSQTGGWGYTF

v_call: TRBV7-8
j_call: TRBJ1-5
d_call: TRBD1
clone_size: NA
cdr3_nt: TGTGCCAGCAGCTCCGGACAGGGAAGTAGACCCCAGCATTTT
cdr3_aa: CASSSGQGSRPQHF

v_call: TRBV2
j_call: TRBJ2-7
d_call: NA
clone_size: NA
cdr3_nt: TGTGCCATCCGGGGGGCAGGGGCCTACGAGCAGTACTTC
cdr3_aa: CAIRGAGAYEQYF

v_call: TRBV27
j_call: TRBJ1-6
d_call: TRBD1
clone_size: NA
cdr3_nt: TGTGCCAGCAGTTCCTTCAGGGGGCTCCAACTGAGCTCCTATAATTCACCCCTCCACTTT
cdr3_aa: CASSSFRGLQLSSYNSPLHF

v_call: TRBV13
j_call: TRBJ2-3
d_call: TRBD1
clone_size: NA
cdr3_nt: TGTGCCAGCAGCTTACGCGGCCAGGGGGCTGCAGATACGCAGTATTTT
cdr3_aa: CASSLRGQGAADTQYF

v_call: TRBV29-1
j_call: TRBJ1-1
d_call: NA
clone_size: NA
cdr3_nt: TGCAGCGTTCCTGGCGGAACGAACACTGAAGCTTTCTTT
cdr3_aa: CSVPGGTNTEAFF

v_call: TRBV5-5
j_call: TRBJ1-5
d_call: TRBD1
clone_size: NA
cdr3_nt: TGTGCCAGCAGCTGGGGGACAGGGGGCGCGCCCCAGCATTTT
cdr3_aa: CASSWGTGGAPQHF

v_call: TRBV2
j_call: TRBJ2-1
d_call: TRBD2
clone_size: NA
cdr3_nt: TGTGCCAGCAGCGAGACTAGCGGCCAGTCCCTCTTCTCCTACAATGAGCAGTTCTTC
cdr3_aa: CASSETSGQSLFSYNEQFF

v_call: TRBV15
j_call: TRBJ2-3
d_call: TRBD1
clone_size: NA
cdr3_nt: TGTGCCACCAGTAGGCCGGGACAGGCGATCACAGATACGCAGTATTTT
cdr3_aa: CATSRPGQAITDTQYF

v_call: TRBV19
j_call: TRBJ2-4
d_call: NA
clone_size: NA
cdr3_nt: TGTGCCAGTACAGGTGGTGGTTTGGTCAAAAACATTCAGTACTTC
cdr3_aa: CASTGGGLVKNIQYF

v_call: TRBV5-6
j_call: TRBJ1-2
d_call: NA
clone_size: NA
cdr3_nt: TGTGCCAGCCACTCTCGAGCAACCTCTAACTATGGCTACACCTTC
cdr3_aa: CASHSRATSNYGYTF

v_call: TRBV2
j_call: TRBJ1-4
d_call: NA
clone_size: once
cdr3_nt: TGTGCCAGCAGTGAATGGGAGGCAACTAATGAAAAACTGTTTTTT
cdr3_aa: CASSEWEATNEKLFF

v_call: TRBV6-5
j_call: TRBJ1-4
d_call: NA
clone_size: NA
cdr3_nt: TGTGCCAGCAGTTACTCCCCAACAGTTCGGGAAAAACTGTTTTTT
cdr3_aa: CASSYSPTVREKLFF

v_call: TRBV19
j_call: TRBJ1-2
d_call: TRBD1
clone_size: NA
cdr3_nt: TGTGCCAGTAGTATGGAGACAGGGGGCGCTGACTATGGCTACACCTTC
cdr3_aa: CASSMETGGADYGYTF

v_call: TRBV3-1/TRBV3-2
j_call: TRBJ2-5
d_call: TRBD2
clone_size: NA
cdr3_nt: TGTGCCAGCAGCCGGGGGGGCCAAGAGACCCAGTACTTC
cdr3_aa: CASSRGGQETQYF

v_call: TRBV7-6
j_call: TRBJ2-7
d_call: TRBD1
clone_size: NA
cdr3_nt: TGTGCCAGCAGCCCGGGACAGGGGGCGTATCAGGAGCAGTACTTC
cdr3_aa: CASSPGQGAYQEQYF

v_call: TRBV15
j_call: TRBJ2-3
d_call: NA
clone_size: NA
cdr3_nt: TGTGCCACCAGCAGGCGTACCGTAGCACAAGATACGCAGTATTTT
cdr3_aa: CATSRRTVAQDTQYF

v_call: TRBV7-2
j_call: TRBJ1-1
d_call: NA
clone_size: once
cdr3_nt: TGTGCCAGCAGCTTAGTCCCGGGAAGCACTGAAGCTTTCTTT
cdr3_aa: CASSLVPGSTEAFF

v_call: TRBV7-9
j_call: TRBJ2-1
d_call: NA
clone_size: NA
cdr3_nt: TGTGCCAGCAGCGCCCAGGTTTATGAGCAGTTCTTC
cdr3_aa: CASSAQVYEQFF

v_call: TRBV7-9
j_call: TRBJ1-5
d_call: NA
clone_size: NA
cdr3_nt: TGTGCCAGCAGCTTAGCAGGGGAGGTAGGGAATCAGCCCCAGCATTTT
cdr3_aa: CASSLAGEVGNQPQHF

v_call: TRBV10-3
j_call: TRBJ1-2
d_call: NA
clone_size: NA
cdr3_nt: TGTGCCATCAGTGATTCGGGGTCCTATGGCTACACCTTC
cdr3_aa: CAISDSGSYGYTF

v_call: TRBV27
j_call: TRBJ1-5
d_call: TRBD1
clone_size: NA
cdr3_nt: TGTGCCAGCAGACAGGGGGTCGGCAATCAGCCCCAGCATTTT
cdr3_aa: CASRQGVGNQPQHF

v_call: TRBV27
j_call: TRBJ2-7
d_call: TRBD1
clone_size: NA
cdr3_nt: TGTGCCAGCAGCGAGGGGACAGGGGTCGAGCAGTACTTC
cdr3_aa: CASSEGTGVEQYF

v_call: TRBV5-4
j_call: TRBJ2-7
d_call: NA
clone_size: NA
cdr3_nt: TGTGCCAGCAGCTTACAGGGTGGTACGGCCTACGAGCAGTACTTC
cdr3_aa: CASSLQGGTAYEQYF

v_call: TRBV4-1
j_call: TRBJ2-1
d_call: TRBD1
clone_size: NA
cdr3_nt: TGCGCCAGCAGCCAAGATTCCGAATTCACAGGGGGTACATACAATGAGCAGTTCTTC
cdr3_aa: CASSQDSEFTGGTYNEQFF

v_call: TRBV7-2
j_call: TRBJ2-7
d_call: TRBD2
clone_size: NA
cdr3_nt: TGTGCCAGCAGCTTAGCCCCGTCGGGGGGCTCCTACGAGCAGTACTTC
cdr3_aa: CASSLAPSGGSYEQYF

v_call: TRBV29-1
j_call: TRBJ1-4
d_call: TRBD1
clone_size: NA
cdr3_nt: TGCAGCGTCGGGACAGGGCTTCATAATGAAAAACTGTTTTTT
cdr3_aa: CSVGTGLHNEKLFF

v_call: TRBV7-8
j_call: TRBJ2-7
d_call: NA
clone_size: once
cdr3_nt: TGTGCCAGCAGCACTACAGGGATCGAATACGAGCAGTACTTC
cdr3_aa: CASSTTGIEYEQYF

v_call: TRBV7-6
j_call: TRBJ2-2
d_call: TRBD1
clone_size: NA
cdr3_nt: TGTGCCAGCAGCTTGATGGCAGGGGGCTCCGGGGAGCTGTTTTTT
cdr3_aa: CASSLMAGGSGELFF

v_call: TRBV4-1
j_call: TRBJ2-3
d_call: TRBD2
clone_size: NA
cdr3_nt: TGCGCCAGCAGCCAAGTTGGACTAGCGGGCACAGATACGCAGTATTTT
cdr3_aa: CASSQVGLAGTDTQYF

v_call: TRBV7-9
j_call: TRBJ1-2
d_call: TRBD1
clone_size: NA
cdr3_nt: TGTGCCAGCAGCTCAACGGGCGGACAGGGGCGTAACTATGGCTACACCTTC
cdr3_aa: CASSSTGGQGRNYGYTF

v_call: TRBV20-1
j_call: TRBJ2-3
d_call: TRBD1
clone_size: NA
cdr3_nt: TGCAGTGCTAGTTCCGGGACAGGTATCACAGATACGCAGTATTTT
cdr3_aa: CSASSGTGITDTQYF

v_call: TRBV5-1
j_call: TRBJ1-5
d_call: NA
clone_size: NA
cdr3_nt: TGCGCCAGCAGCTTGACCTATGGGACTGATCAGCATTTT
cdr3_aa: CASSLTYGTDQHF

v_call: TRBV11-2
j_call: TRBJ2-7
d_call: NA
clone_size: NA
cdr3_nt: TGTGCCAGCAGCTTAGGTCATAGGGGCTACGAGCAGTACTTC
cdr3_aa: CASSLGHRGYEQYF

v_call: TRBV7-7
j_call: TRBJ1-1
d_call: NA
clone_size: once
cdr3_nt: TGTGCCAGCAGCCCTGGGCCAATCGGCGGGGACACTGAAGCTTTCTTT
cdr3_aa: CASSPGPIGGDTEAFF

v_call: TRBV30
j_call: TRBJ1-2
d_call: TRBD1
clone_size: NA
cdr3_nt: TGTGCCTGGAGTTGGATTCCGGGGACAGGGATGGGGGGCTACACCTTC
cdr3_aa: CAWSWIPGTGMGGYTF

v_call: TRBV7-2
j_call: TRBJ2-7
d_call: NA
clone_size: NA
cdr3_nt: TGTGCCAGCAGAATTATAACAGGGTACGAGCAGTACTTC
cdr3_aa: CASRIITGYEQYF

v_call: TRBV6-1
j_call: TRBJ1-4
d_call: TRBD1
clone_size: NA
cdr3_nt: TGTGCCAGCAGTGAAGGACAGGGGTCGGAAAAACTGTTTTTT
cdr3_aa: CASSEGQGSEKLFF

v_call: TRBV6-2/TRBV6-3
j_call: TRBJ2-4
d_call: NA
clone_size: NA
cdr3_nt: TGTGCCAGCAGTTACCCTTTCGGGGTTGATACGTACTTC
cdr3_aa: CASSYPFGVDTYF

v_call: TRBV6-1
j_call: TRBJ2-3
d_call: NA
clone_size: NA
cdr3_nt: TGTGCCAGCAGTGACAGGGTAGAAGATACGCAGTATTTT
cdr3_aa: CASSDRVEDTQYF

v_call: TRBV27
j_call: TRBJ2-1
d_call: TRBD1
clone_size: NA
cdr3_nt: TGTGCCAGCAGTTTGGGGACAGGGGTTTACAATGAGCAGTTCTTC
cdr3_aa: CASSLGTGVYNEQFF

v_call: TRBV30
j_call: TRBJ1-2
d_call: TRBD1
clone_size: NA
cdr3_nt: TGTGCCGAAAGGACAGGGGAATATGGCTACACCTTC
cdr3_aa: CAERTGEYGYTF